This T cell receptor (beta chain) was recovered during a study of blood T cell repertoires in COVID-19. Study details: PBMCs, B-cell-depleted T cells, or T cells were the source of the cDNA or gDNA that made up the material.

TCRdb's copy holds only in-frame clones and misses some; the assay was immunoSEQ multiplex PCR. Found here are more than 150,000 clones, about 72% of them singletons; the top ten hold 17%. The CDR3 is 15 residues long. With V trimmed by 8 bases and J by 4 bases, 12 bases remained unmatched. Germline V gives CDR1 LGHNA, CDR2 YNFKEQ. The specimen was PBMCs or T cells enriched from blood (not recorded which). The receptor was isolated from a woman between 45 and 60 years old who had recovered from COVID-19. This rearrangement joins TRBV4-2 to TRBJ2-5; TRBD1 aligns across 8 bases. CDR3 amino acids: CASGTQGGPIETQYF. The CDR3 coding sequence is TGTGCCAGCGGCACACAGGGGGGCCCTATAGAGACCCAGTACTTC.